Listed below are T cell receptor beta chains from one sample, sequenced in a study of blood T cells in healthy people across ages. MiXCR, applied by TCRdb to the 5' RACE reads, yields one record per CDR3 protein. There are hundreds of thousands of distinct CDR3 sequences in the sample; roughly 43% occur only once, and about 32% lies in the top ten. What was sequenced was blood. The receptors derive from a man aged 80 or over in good health. The CDR3 runs from the conserved cysteine through the conserved F or W. The D gene is left open where the match is weak. The size of a clone is reported for some rows only, either as once, few or many, or as a class for expanded clones.

CDR3 protein: CASSYPGQGLPNGEAFF
CDR3 DNA: TGTGCCAGCAGTTACCCCGGACAGGGTCTTCCTAACGGAGAAGCTTTCTTT
D gene: TRBD1
J gene: TRBJ1-1
clone size: NA
V gene: TRBV6-2/TRBV6-3

CDR3 protein: CSARPGLASTDTQYF
CDR3 DNA: TGCAGTGCTAGACCCGGACTAGCGTCGACAGATACGCAGTATTTT
D gene: TRBD2
J gene: TRBJ2-3
clone size: few
V gene: TRBV20-1

CDR3 protein: CSARDGALGSGANVLTF
CDR3 DNA: TGCAGTGCTAGAGATGGGGCGTTGGGGTCTGGGGCCAACGTCCTGACTTTC
D gene: NA
J gene: TRBJ2-6
clone size: NA
V gene: TRBV20-1

CDR3 protein: CASRSDTQYF
CDR3 DNA: TGTGCCAGCCGATCAGATACGCAGTATTTT
D gene: NA
J gene: TRBJ2-3
clone size: NA
V gene: TRBV6-6

CDR3 protein: CSARVEVVTGELFF
CDR3 DNA: TGCAGTGCTAGAGTTGAGGTTGTCACCGGGGAGCTGTTTTTT
D gene: NA
J gene: TRBJ2-2
clone size: NA
V gene: TRBV20-1

CDR3 protein: CSAGDPQGASYTF
CDR3 DNA: TGCAGTGCTGGCGACCCACAGGGGGCGAGCTACACCTTC
D gene: TRBD1
J gene: TRBJ1-2
clone size: NA
V gene: TRBV20-1

CDR3 protein: CSAGREVRDTDTQYF
CDR3 DNA: TGCAGTGCCGGACGGGAGGTCCGTGACACAGATACGCAGTATTTT
D gene: TRBD2
J gene: TRBJ2-3
clone size: NA
V gene: TRBV20-1

CDR3 protein: CASSVNTGNNEQFF
CDR3 DNA: TGCGCCAGCAGCGTGAATACGGGAAACAATGAGCAGTTCTTC
D gene: NA
J gene: TRBJ2-1
clone size: few
V gene: TRBV5-1

CDR3 protein: CSAKRSQDPVYEQYF
CDR3 DNA: TGCAGTGCGAAGAGAAGTCAGGATCCAGTCTACGAGCAGTACTTC
D gene: NA
J gene: TRBJ2-7
clone size: many
V gene: TRBV20-1

CDR3 protein: CSGMPGEGETQYF
CDR3 DNA: TGCAGTGGAATGCCGGGAGAAGGAGAGACCCAGTACTTC
D gene: NA
J gene: TRBJ2-5
clone size: few
V gene: TRBV20-1

CDR3 protein: CASSPTPSGVLRETQYF
CDR3 DNA: TGTGCCAGCAGCCCCACCCCTAGCGGGGTGCTGCGGGAGACCCAGTACTTC
D gene: TRBD2
J gene: TRBJ2-5
clone size: few
V gene: TRBV7-2

CDR3 protein: CANSSSGATDTQYF
CDR3 DNA: TGTGCCAACAGCTCTAGCGGGGCCACAGATACGCAGTATTTT
D gene: TRBD2
J gene: TRBJ2-3
clone size: NA
V gene: TRBV6-2/TRBV6-3

CDR3 protein: CASRSLDQHAYEQYF
CDR3 DNA: TGTGCCAGCAGGTCACTAGATCAACACGCCTACGAGCAGTACTTC
D gene: NA
J gene: TRBJ2-7
clone size: NA
V gene: TRBV7-9

CDR3 protein: CASSLAGKGETQYF
CDR3 DNA: TGTGCCAGCAGCTTAGCAGGGAAAGGAGAGACCCAGTACTTC
D gene: NA
J gene: TRBJ2-5
clone size: few
V gene: TRBV7-2

CDR3 protein: CASSLRGTFSEQFF
CDR3 DNA: TGTGCCAGCAGTTTGAGAGGGACTTTCAGTGAGCAGTTCTTC
D gene: NA
J gene: TRBJ2-1
clone size: few
V gene: TRBV12-3/TRBV12-4

CDR3 protein: CATSREGLVYEQFF
CDR3 DNA: TGTGCCACCAGCAGGGAGGGCCTAGTCTATGAGCAGTTCTTC
D gene: NA
J gene: TRBJ2-1
clone size: NA
V gene: TRBV15

CDR3 protein: CSVTGTTQETQYF
CDR3 DNA: TGCAGCGTTACCGGGACTACACAAGAGACCCAGTACTTC
D gene: TRBD2
J gene: TRBJ2-5
clone size: NA
V gene: TRBV29-1

CDR3 protein: CVSSLDVGMLAGYTF
CDR3 DNA: TGTGTCAGCAGCTTAGATGTCGGGATGCTCGCTGGCTACACCTTC
D gene: NA
J gene: TRBJ1-2
clone size: NA
V gene: TRBV7-2

CDR3 protein: CASSKALSSSGYSNEQFF
CDR3 DNA: TGTGCCAGCAGCAAAGCGCTTTCGTCTAGCGGATACAGCAATGAGCAGTTCTTC
D gene: NA
J gene: TRBJ2-1
clone size: once
V gene: TRBV21-1

CDR3 protein: CASSLDDGKGTEQYF
CDR3 DNA: TGTGCCAGCAGCTTAGATGACGGGAAGGGAACCGAGCAGTACTTC
D gene: NA
J gene: TRBJ2-7
clone size: few
V gene: TRBV7-2

CDR3 protein: CASSLITGGKDYHGYTF
CDR3 DNA: TGTGCCAGCAGTTTAATTACAGGGGGCAAAGATTACCATGGCTACACCTTC
D gene: TRBD1
J gene: TRBJ1-2
clone size: NA
V gene: TRBV12-3/TRBV12-4

CDR3 protein: CASSDTWNNQPQHF
CDR3 DNA: TGTGCCAGCAGTGATACTTGGAACAATCAGCCCCAGCATTTT
D gene: NA
J gene: TRBJ1-5
clone size: few
V gene: TRBV6-1

CDR3 protein: CSARGEWRVHNEQFF
CDR3 DNA: TGCAGTGCCCGGGGAGAATGGAGGGTCCACAATGAGCAGTTCTTC
D gene: NA
J gene: TRBJ2-1
clone size: NA
V gene: TRBV20-1

CDR3 protein: CSVNRGSTYGYTF
CDR3 DNA: TGCAGTGTCAACAGGGGGTCAACTTATGGCTACACCTTC
D gene: TRBD1
J gene: TRBJ1-2
clone size: NA
V gene: TRBV20-1

CDR3 protein: CASSSPRVAGDEREQYF
CDR3 DNA: TGTGCCAGCAGCTCTCCTCGGGTAGCGGGGGATGAGCGCGAGCAGTACTTC
D gene: TRBD2
J gene: TRBJ2-7
clone size: NA
V gene: TRBV11-2

CDR3 protein: CSVRLRGKSEQYF
CDR3 DNA: TGCAGCGTCCGACTGCGGGGGAAGAGCGAGCAGTACTTC
D gene: TRBD2
J gene: TRBJ2-7
clone size: NA
V gene: TRBV29-1

CDR3 protein: CASSGWTAQETQYF
CDR3 DNA: TGTGCCAGCAGCGGCTGGACAGCTCAAGAGACCCAGTACTTC
D gene: NA
J gene: TRBJ2-5
clone size: NA
V gene: TRBV5-5

CDR3 protein: CSARGYRGREDGYTF
CDR3 DNA: TGCAGTGCTAGGGGTTATAGGGGGCGCGAGGATGGCTACACCTTC
D gene: TRBD1
J gene: TRBJ1-2
clone size: NA
V gene: TRBV20-1

CDR3 protein: CASSLGSGHQPQHF
CDR3 DNA: TGTGCCAGCAGCTTGGGTTCCGGGCATCAGCCCCAGCATTTT
D gene: NA
J gene: TRBJ1-5
clone size: NA
V gene: TRBV7-9

CDR3 protein: CASSFRTGSNEKLFF
CDR3 DNA: TGTGCCAGCAGCTTCCGGACAGGGTCAAATGAAAAACTGTTTTTT
D gene: TRBD1
J gene: TRBJ1-4
clone size: NA
V gene: TRBV7-9

CDR3 protein: CASITTVTYEQYF
CDR3 DNA: TGTGCCAGCATTACGACAGTCACCTACGAGCAGTACTTC
D gene: NA
J gene: TRBJ2-7
clone size: few
V gene: TRBV6-2/TRBV6-3

CDR3 protein: CASSSSGGGEQYF
CDR3 DNA: TGTGCCAGCAGCTCAAGCGGGGGGGGAGAGCAGTACTTC
D gene: TRBD2
J gene: TRBJ2-5
clone size: few
V gene: TRBV7-3

CDR3 protein: CASSLDGDYEQYF
CDR3 DNA: TGTGCCAGCAGCTTAGACGGAGACTACGAGCAGTACTTC
D gene: NA
J gene: TRBJ2-7
clone size: few
V gene: TRBV7-2

CDR3 protein: CASSFAGISPGYTF
CDR3 DNA: TGTGCCAGCAGTTTTGCAGGTATCTCCCCGGGCTACACCTTC
D gene: NA
J gene: TRBJ1-2
clone size: few
V gene: TRBV28

CDR3 protein: CSARDPVVRTGELFF
CDR3 DNA: TGCAGTGCTAGAGATCCAGTAGTACGGACCGGGGAGCTGTTTTTT
D gene: NA
J gene: TRBJ2-2
clone size: few
V gene: TRBV20-1

CDR3 protein: CASIKGTGPYEQFF
CDR3 DNA: TGTGCCAGCATAAAAGGTACAGGGCCCTACGAGCAGTTCTTC
D gene: NA
J gene: TRBJ2-1
clone size: NA
V gene: TRBV6-1

CDR3 protein: CSVRAAYEQYF
CDR3 DNA: TGCAGCGTAAGGGCAGCCTACGAGCAGTACTTC
D gene: NA
J gene: TRBJ2-7
clone size: many
V gene: TRBV29-1

CDR3 protein: CASSLILSGSNEKLFF
CDR3 DNA: TGTGCCAGCAGCCTAATTCTTTCGGGGAGTAATGAAAAACTGTTTTTT
D gene: NA
J gene: TRBJ1-4
clone size: NA
V gene: TRBV5-6

CDR3 protein: CASSKVAGPPYEQYF
CDR3 DNA: TGTGCCAGCAGCAAGGTAGCGGGGCCACCGTACGAGCAGTACTTC
D gene: TRBD2
J gene: TRBJ2-7
clone size: NA
V gene: TRBV5-8

CDR3 protein: CASTLESGRLVNTEAFF
CDR3 DNA: TGTGCCAGCACTCTTGAATCCGGCCGGCTGGTAAACACTGAAGCTTTCTTT
D gene: NA
J gene: TRBJ1-1
clone size: NA
V gene: TRBV12-3/TRBV12-4

CDR3 protein: CASSQDVDTYYGYTF
CDR3 DNA: TGCGCCAGCAGCCAAGATGTCGACACTTACTATGGCTACACCTTC
D gene: NA
J gene: TRBJ1-2
clone size: NA
V gene: TRBV4-3

CDR3 protein: CASTRQGGNTIYF
CDR3 DNA: TGTGCCAGCACGAGACAGGGAGGAAACACCATATATTTT
D gene: TRBD1
J gene: TRBJ1-3
clone size: NA
V gene: TRBV6-1

CDR3 protein: CSVDWGDEQYF
CDR3 DNA: TGCAGCGTTGATTGGGGGGACGAGCAGTACTTC
D gene: NA
J gene: TRBJ2-7
clone size: few
V gene: TRBV29-1

CDR3 protein: CSASPRTGVDTQYF
CDR3 DNA: TGCAGTGCTAGTCCCAGGACTGGGGTAGATACGCAGTATTTT
D gene: NA
J gene: TRBJ2-3
clone size: few
V gene: TRBV20-1

CDR3 protein: CASSQQSRDEKLFF
CDR3 DNA: TGTGCCAGCAGCCAACAGAGTAGAGATGAAAAACTGTTTTTT
D gene: NA
J gene: TRBJ1-4
clone size: few
V gene: TRBV4-2

CDR3 protein: CASSVQGNTEAFF
CDR3 DNA: TGTGCCAGCAGTGTGCAGGGGAACACTGAAGCTTTCTTT
D gene: NA
J gene: TRBJ1-1
clone size: many
V gene: TRBV12-3/TRBV12-4

CDR3 protein: CATSRLAGDEQFF
CDR3 DNA: TGTGCCACCAGCCGACTAGCGGGAGATGAGCAGTTCTTC
D gene: TRBD2
J gene: TRBJ2-1
clone size: NA
V gene: TRBV24-1

CDR3 protein: CAISEWTSGYEQYF
CDR3 DNA: TGTGCCATCAGTGAATGGACTAGCGGTTACGAGCAGTACTTC
D gene: TRBD2
J gene: TRBJ2-7
clone size: NA
V gene: TRBV10-3

CDR3 protein: CSARPTARESYNEQFF
CDR3 DNA: TGCAGTGCTAGACCGACGGCCAGGGAATCTTACAATGAGCAGTTCTTC
D gene: NA
J gene: TRBJ2-1
clone size: NA
V gene: TRBV20-1

CDR3 protein: CASSGRGMTSTDTQYF
CDR3 DNA: TGTGCCAGCAGTGGGAGGGGGATGACTAGCACAGATACGCAGTATTTT
D gene: NA
J gene: TRBJ2-3
clone size: NA
V gene: TRBV6-1

CDR3 protein: CASSSRLNTGELFF
CDR3 DNA: TGTGCCAGCAGCTCACGACTCAACACCGGGGAGCTGTTTTTT
D gene: NA
J gene: TRBJ2-2
clone size: NA
V gene: TRBV7-9

CDR3 protein: CAWSDRGSSSYEQYF
CDR3 DNA: TGTGCCTGGAGTGACCGAGGCTCGAGCTCCTACGAGCAGTACTTC
D gene: NA
J gene: TRBJ2-7
clone size: NA
V gene: TRBV30

CDR3 protein: CASSLRGAYSPLHF
CDR3 DNA: TGTGCCAGCAGCTTAAGAGGGGCTTACTCACCCCTCCACTTT
D gene: NA
J gene: TRBJ1-6
clone size: many
V gene: TRBV7-8

CDR3 protein: CASNERGLRGAQETQYF
CDR3 DNA: TGTGCCAGTAATGAAAGAGGCCTGCGGGGGGCCCAAGAGACCCAGTACTTC
D gene: TRBD2
J gene: TRBJ2-5
clone size: NA
V gene: TRBV2